The 27 T cell receptor beta chains given below trace back to one sample, sequenced in a study of siplizumab effects on memory and regulatory T cells. Sequencing was performed with immunoSEQ multiplex PCR; in TCRdb, only in-frame clones are kept and a portion is missing. The table shows 120,000 or so clones, with about nine tenths occurring only once. The material sequenced was CD4+ T cells sorted from blood. The receptors stem from a human donor in good health.

The chain uses TRBV5-1 and TRBJ2-7, with 7 positions matching TRBD1. The trim removed 4 bases at V and 2 bases at J, leaving 12 bases unmatched. Looked up from germline, CDR1 is SGHRS and CDR2 is YFSETQ. The CDR3 covers 16 residues. CDR3 sequence reads: CASSEPPGTAPYEQYF. The CDR3 DNA reads as TGCGCCAGCAGCGAACCTCCCGGGACAGCTCCCTACGAGCAGTACTTC.

The V and J genes are TRBV14 and TRBJ1-1, with 9 bases that match TRBD1. Per germline, CDR1 SGHDN and CDR2 FVKESK. The junction had 17 bases not matched to a gene; V was cut back by 1 base and J by 8 bases. The CDR3 has 18 amino acids. Written as DNA, the CDR3 is TGTGCCAGCAGCCAAGGAGGTCCCCGGACAGGGGATTTGCCGGAAGCTTTCTTT. This sequence encodes CASSQGGPRTGDLPEAFF. Full variable domain (remainder filled in from reference TRBV14 and TRBJ1-1): EAGVTQFPSHSVIEKGQTVTLRCDPISGHDNLYWYRRVMGKEIKFLLHFVKESKQDESGMPNNRFLAERTGGTYSTLKVQPAELEDSGVYFCASSQGGPRTGDLPEAFFGQGTRLTVV.

The chain joins TRBV7-2 to TRBJ2-3, with D tentatively TRBD2 (5 bases). V dropped 5 bases and J dropped 4 bases, with 7 bases sitting between them. This CDR3 is 12 amino acids long. Germline V gives CDR1 SGHTA, CDR2 FQGNSA. CDR3 nucleotides: TGTGCCAGCAGCCTTAGCGCAGATACGCAGTATTTT. Protein product: CASSLSADTQYF.

The chain links TRBV11-2 to TRBJ2-7; D remains ambiguous. Germline V gene data show CDR1 as SGHAT and CDR2 as FQNNGV. The CDR3 loop spans 12 amino acids. V was pared by 0 bases and J by 12 bases, with 12 bases between. The CDR3 protein is CASSLDQGIPYF. CDR3 nucleotides: TGTGCCAGCAGCTTAGATCAAGGTATCCCGTACTTC.

A few counts support this clone. The rearrangement joins TRBV9 to TRBJ2-7; D unresolved. CDR1 is SGDLS, CDR2 YYNGEE, per germline. Trimming removed 0 bases from V and 2 bases from J, with 9 bases in between. The CDR3 has 14 residues. The CDR3 is CASSVGYKAYEQYF. In DNA form, the CDR3 reads TGTGCCAGCAGCGTAGGCTACAAGGCCTACGAGCAGTACTTC.

V is TRBV5-6 and J is TRBJ2-1; D ambiguous. Germline V lookup: CDR1 SGHDT, CDR2 YYEEEE. Trimming cost V 4 bases and J 9 bases, with 14 bases left between them. This CDR3 has 13 residues. The CDR3 loop is CASSPKARLEQFF. For the CDR3, the DNA is TGTGCCAGCAGCCCCAAAGCCCGGCTTGAGCAGTTCTTC.

V gene TRBV9 combines with J gene TRBJ2-2, with no clear D. The CDR3 totals 14 residues. Germline assignment: CDR1 SGDLS and CDR2 YYNGEE. Trimming removed 0 bases from V and 2 bases from J, with 5 bases in between. The CDR3 DNA is TGTGCCAGCAGCGTAGTCAGCAACACCGGGGAGCTGTTTTTT. Amino acid sequence: CASSVVSNTGELFF.

V and J are TRBV7-2 and TRBJ2-3; the match to TRBD2 covers 12 bases. Trimming removed 1 base from V and 2 bases from J; junction bases left unmatched: 4. The V gene's germline CDR1 is SGHTA and CDR2 FQGNSA. The CDR3 extends over 17 amino acids. The CDR3 DNA follows: TGTGCCAGCAGCTTAGGGCTAGCGGGGGGGCCCACAGATACGCAGTATTTT. This codes for CASSLGLAGGPTDTQYF. The full variable domain, in which reference TRBV7-2 and TRBJ2-3 provide the parts outside the CDR3, is GAGVSQSPSNKVTEKGKDVELRCDPISGHTALYWYRQSLGQGLEFLIYFQGNSAPDKSGLPSDRFSAERTGGSVSTLTIQRTQQEDSAVYLCASSLGLAGGPTDTQYFGPGTRLTVL.

The genes are TRBV9 and TRBJ2-5; TRBD2 matches at 8 bases. Per the germline V gene, CDR1 is SGDLS and CDR2 is YYNGEE. The CDR3 has 16 amino acids. V gave up 4 bases and J gave up 0 bases; unmatched junction bases: 8. CDR3 residues: CASSPRGGGYQETQYF. The CDR3 bases are TGTGCCAGCAGCCCTAGGGGCGGGGGGTACCAAGAGACCCAGTACTTC.

The J gene is TRBJ1-1, the V gene TRBV7-2, with a tentative D call TRBD1 (6 bases). This CDR3 is built from 15 residues. V lost 5 bases and J lost 8, with 21 bases in between. Germline V lookup: CDR1 SGHTA, CDR2 FQGNSA. For the CDR3, the DNA is TGTGCCAGCAGCCCGGACAGTTGGCGTGTAGGCGAAGCTTTCTTT. This codes for CASSPDSWRVGEAFF.

The chain is built from TRBV19 and TRBJ2-1; D call uncertain. V was pared by 5 bases and J by 9 bases, with 14 bases between. The CDR3 runs to 13 residues. Germline V gene data show CDR1 as LNHDA and CDR2 as SQIVND (reference sequence). The CDR3 loop is CASSLLPPSEQFF. The CDR3 bases are TGTGCCAGTAGTCTTCTCCCCCCCAGTGAGCAGTTCTTC.

This chain links TRBV18 with TRBJ1-1; a weak D match, TRBD1 (5 bases). CDR1 is KGHSH, CDR2 LQKENI, per germline. With 6 bases removed from V and 3 bases from J, the gap between germline ends came to 11 bases. The CDR3 is 13 residues long. This chain's CDR3 is CASSQQDYTEAFF. The CDR3 coding sequence is TGTGCCAGCTCTCAACAGGACTACACTGAAGCTTTCTTT.

The gene calls are TRBV7-2 and TRBJ2-3; D is unresolved. CDR1 is SGHTA, CDR2 FQGNSA, per germline. There are 13 residues in the CDR3. V lost 4 bases to trimming and J lost 1 base, with 6 bases between them. CDR3 in DNA: TGTGCCAGCAGCTCTCTCCGCACAGATACGCAGTATTTT. Residues: CASSSLRTDTQYF.

The gene calls are TRBV2 and TRBJ1-1; D is unclear. The CDR3 is 14 amino acids. The V end was cut by 4 bases, the J end by 4 bases, with 13 bases between. In germline, CDR1 is SNHLY, CDR2 FYNNEI. The CDR3 region is CASSVWGPGTEAFF. CDR3 coding DNA: TGTGCCAGCAGTGTATGGGGTCCGGGCACTGAAGCTTTCTTT.

This rearrangement joins TRBV18 to TRBJ1-6; D call uncertain. Germline CDR1 and CDR2: KGHSH and LQKENI. The ends were cut back, 4 bases at V and 5 bases at J, with 15 bases in the middle. This CDR3 is 16 amino acids long. CDR3 sequence: CASSLNGAGDNSPLHF. The CDR3, as DNA: TGTGCCAGCTCACTTAATGGAGCCGGGGATAATTCACCCCTCCACTTT.

The chain recombines TRBV5-4 with TRBJ2-6, with 11 bases matching TRBD1. The V segment lost 3 bases and the J segment 4 bases; nucleotides outside the gene matches: 12. The germline CDR1 and CDR2 sequences are SGHNT and YYREEE (reference sequence). This CDR3 is 19 amino acids long. The CDR3 loop reads CASSSPRTGGLKGANVLTF. The CDR3 DNA follows: TGTGCCAGCAGCTCACCCAGGACAGGGGGCCTCAAAGGGGCCAACGTCCTGACTTTC.

J is TRBJ2-7 and V is TRBV18; 10 positions agree with TRBD1. Germline V gene data show CDR1 as KGHSH and CDR2 as LQKENI. The ends lost 3 bases at V and 6 bases at J; junction bases unmatched: 8. The CDR3 consists of 15 residues. In DNA form, the CDR3 reads TGTGCCAGCTCACCGGCGGGACAGGGGATTTTCGAGCAGTACTTC. Its protein product is CASSPAGQGIFEQYF.

This chain uses TRBV5-1 with TRBJ2-2; TRBD1 matches 9 bases. CDR3 size: 16 residues. J gave up 1 base and V 3 bases, and 4 bases lay outside the gene matches. CDR1 and CDR2 from the germline V gene are SGHRS and YFSETQ. The CDR3 DNA is TGCGCCAGCAGCTCTTCGGGACAGGGGAACACCGGGGAGCTGTTTTTT. Its translation: CASSSSGQGNTGELFF. Full variable domain (outside the CDR3, taken from reference TRBV5-1 and TRBJ2-2): KAGVTQTPRYLIKTRGQQVTLSCSPISGHRSVSWYQQTPGQGLQFLFEYFSETQRNKGNFPGRFSGRQFSNSRSEMNVSTLELGDSALYLCASSSSGQGNTGELFFGEGSRLTVL.

Only one count was recorded for this clone. The rearrangement links TRBV25-1 to TRBJ2-6; the D is unclear. The V and J ends lost 8 bases and 2 bases respectively, with 7 bases between them. The CDR3 is made up of 13 amino acids. CDR1 and CDR2 (germline): MGHDK, SYGVNS. The CDR3 DNA sequence: TGTGCCAGCGGCCTAGCTGGGGCCAACGTCCTGACTTTC. It codes for CASGLAGANVLTF.

This chain connects TRBV6-4 to TRBJ1-6; no reliable D call. Deletions cut 5 bases from V and 9 bases from J, with 11 bases between. This CDR3 has 13 residues. Germline V gene data show CDR1 as MRHNA and CDR2 as SNTAGT. CDR3 bases: TGTGCCAGCAGTCCTACACCCGCTTCACCCCTCCACTTT. This codes for CASSPTPASPLHF.

This chain connects TRBV5-4 to TRBJ2-7; 7 bases line up with TRBD2. The CDR3 is made up of 15 amino acids. The junction had 9 bases not matched to a gene; V was cut back by 3 bases and J by 3 bases. Germline lookup yields CDR1 SGHNT and CDR2 YYREEE (reference sequence). The CDR3 sequence: CASSSQSGTGYEQYF. The CDR3 region has the DNA TGTGCCAGCAGCTCGCAGAGCGGGACCGGCTACGAGCAGTACTTC. The entire variable domain, with the rest obtained from reference TRBV5-4 and TRBJ2-7, is as follows: ETGVTQSPTHLIKTRGQQVTLRCSSQSGHNTVSWYQQALGQGPQFIFQYYREEENGRGNFPPRFSGLQFPNYSSELNVNALELDDSALYLCASSSQSGTGYEQYFGPGTRLTVT.

This clone has just one count. The CDR3 loop reads CASSPSDLTDTQYF. CDR3 coding DNA: TGTGCCAGCAGTCCTAGCGATCTCACAGATACGCAGTATTTT. This sequence joins TRBV7-9 and TRBJ2-3; tentatively, D is TRBD2 (6 bases). The CDR3 runs to 14 residues. The germline V gene has CDR1 SEHNR and CDR2 FQNEAQ (reference sequence). The V end was cut by 6 bases, the J end by 2 bases, with 12 bases between.

In its sample, this clone was seen once. The sample holds other DNA sequences that translate to the same CDR3. The chain uses TRBV5-1 and TRBJ2-6, with no clear D. V was trimmed by 2 bases and J by 0 bases, leaving 6 bases between them. This CDR3 has 15 amino acids. CDR1 is SGHRS, CDR2 YFSETQ, per germline. The CDR3 protein is CASSLGGSGANVLTF. The CDR3, as DNA: TGCGCCAGCAGCTTAGGCGGCTCTGGGGCCAACGTCCTGACTTTC. The entire variable domain, with the rest obtained from reference TRBV5-1 and TRBJ2-6, is as follows: KAGVTQTPRYLIKTRGQQVTLSCSPISGHRSVSWYQQTPGQGLQFLFEYFSETQRNKGNFPGRFSGRQFSNSRSEMNVSTLELGDSALYLCASSLGGSGANVLTFGAGSRLTVL.

V gene TRBV11-1 combines with J gene TRBJ2-1; 12 bases are shared with TRBD2. CDR1 SGHAT and CDR2 FQDESV come from the germline V gene (reference sequence). CDR3 size: 19 residues. V trimming: 2 bases; J trimming: 5 bases; junction bases outside the gene matches: 13. The CDR3 reads CASSLLAGGPLRLNNEQFF. The CDR3 DNA sequence: TGTGCCAGCAGCTTACTAGCGGGAGGGCCCCTGCGTCTTAACAATGAGCAGTTCTTC.

This clone was picked up a small number of times. V is TRBV7-8 and J is TRBJ2-5; the D gene is possibly TRBD2 (5 bases). Germline loops: CDR1 SGHVS, CDR2 FQNEAQ. CDR3 length: 12 amino acids. Trimming left V 5 bases short and J 2 bases short, with 6 bases between. The CDR3, as DNA: TGTGCCAGCAGCCGGGATCAAGAGACCCAGTACTTC. This codes for CASSRDQETQYF.

The chain couples TRBV12-5 to TRBJ1-1, with unresolved D. This CDR3 is 14 amino acids long. V was shortened by 7 bases and J by 0 bases, with 12 bases between the two germline ends. In germline, CDR1 is LGHNT, CDR2 FRNRAP. The CDR3, as DNA: TGTGCTAGTGCCCCACAGAAAATGAACACTGAAGCTTTCTTT. Its translation is CASAPQKMNTEAFF.

This chain connects TRBV5-1 to TRBJ2-5, with TRBD1 matching 11 bases. Germline CDR1 SGHRS, CDR2 YFSETQ. The CDR3 totals 15 residues. V shed 4 bases and J 4 bases; nucleotides not matched to a gene: 6. The CDR3 region has the DNA TGCGCCAGCAGCCGCGGGACAGGGGGAGTAGAGACCCAGTACTTC. Its protein product is CASSRGTGGVETQYF. Full variable domain (rest looked up from reference TRBV5-1 and TRBJ2-5): KAGVTQTPRYLIKTRGQQVTLSCSPISGHRSVSWYQQTPGQGLQFLFEYFSETQRNKGNFPGRFSGRQFSNSRSEMNVSTLELGDSALYLCASSRGTGGVETQYFGPGTRLLVL.